This T cell receptor (beta chain) was identified in a study of blood T cell repertoires in COVID-19. The wider study: The United States, Italy and Spain provided the acute and convalescent COVID-19 samples. Nucleic acid was either cDNA or gDNA, and it came from T cells, B-cell-depleted T cells, or PBMCs.

Per the study methods: Estimation of nucleated cell counts relied on the amplification of reference gene primers. TCRdb keeps only in-frame clones here, not all; method: immunoSEQ multiplex PCR. The DNA gave D and trimming, while V, J and clone size come from that table. Of over 250,000 clones listed, about 91% are singletons. The count of this clone is one. The CDR3 runs to 13 residues. CDR1 WSHSY and CDR2 SAAADI come from the germline V gene. J lost 4 bases, V lost 7 bases, and 5 bases had no gene match. This chain uses TRBV10-2 with TRBJ1-2; 8 bases match TRBD1. The sequenced sample consisted of peripheral blood. This receptor was identified in a person aged 18-30 years with COVID-19, enrolled during active disease. CDR3 in DNA: TGCGCCAGCACCGATGACAGGGGCTATGGCTACACCTTC. Encoded protein: CASTDDRGYGYTF.